This TCR beta chain originates from a study of follicular helper T cells after annual influenza vaccination. The assay was immunoSEQ multiplex PCR, and TCRdb's table has in-frame clones only and misses some. The data hold 26,000 or so clones, with approximately 80% observed a single time. Germline assignment: CDR1 SNHLY and CDR2 FYNNEI. V lost 7 bases to trimming and J lost 6 bases; unmatched junction nucleotides: 2. The CDR3 has 15 amino acids. Documented time point: 2014-2015 season, pre-vaccination. The source of this sequence is an adult who received the influenza vaccine. The chain has TRBV2 and TRBJ2-2; 16 positions agree with TRBD2. Sample: CXCR5+ CD38- circulating T follicular helper cells from blood, taken on the day of influenza vaccination. Subset in this sample: circulating Tfh, non-naive CD4+CXCR5+PD-1+ (ICOS+CD38+ or ICOS-CD38-). CDR3 sequence (DNA): TGTGCCAGCACGGGGACTAGCGGGAGGGCCGGGGAGCTGTTTTTT. Translation gives CASTGTSGRAGELFF.